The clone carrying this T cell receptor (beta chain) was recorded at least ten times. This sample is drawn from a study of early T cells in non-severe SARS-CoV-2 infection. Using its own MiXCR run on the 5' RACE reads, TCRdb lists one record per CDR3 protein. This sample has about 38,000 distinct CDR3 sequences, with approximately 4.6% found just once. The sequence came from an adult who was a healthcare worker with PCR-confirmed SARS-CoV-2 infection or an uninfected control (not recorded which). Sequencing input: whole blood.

CDR3 residues: CASSAEGGTYYEQYF. CDR3 coding DNA: TGTGCCAGCAGCGCCGAGGGGGGAACGTACTACGAGCAGTACTTC. The rearrangement links TRBV3-1 to TRBJ2-7, with D perhaps given as TRBD1 or TRBD2 (6 bases each). The CDR3 is 15 residues long. Germline V gene data show CDR1 as LGHDT and CDR2 as YNNKEL (reference sequence). V lost 5 bases and J lost 3, with 17 bases in between.